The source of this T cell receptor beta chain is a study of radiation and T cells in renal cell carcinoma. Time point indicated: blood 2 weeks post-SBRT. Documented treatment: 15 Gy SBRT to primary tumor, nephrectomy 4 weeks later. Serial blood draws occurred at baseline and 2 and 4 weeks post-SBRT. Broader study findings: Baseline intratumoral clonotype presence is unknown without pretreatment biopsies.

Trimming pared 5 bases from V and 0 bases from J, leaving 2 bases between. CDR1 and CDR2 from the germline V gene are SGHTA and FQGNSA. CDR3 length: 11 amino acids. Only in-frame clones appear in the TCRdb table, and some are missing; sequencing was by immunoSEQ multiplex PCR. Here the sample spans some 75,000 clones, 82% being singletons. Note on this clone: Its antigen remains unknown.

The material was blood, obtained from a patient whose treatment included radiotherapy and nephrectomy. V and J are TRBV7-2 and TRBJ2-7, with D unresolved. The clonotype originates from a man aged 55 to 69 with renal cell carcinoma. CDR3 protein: CASSLSYEQYF. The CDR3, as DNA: TGTGCCAGCAGCCTCTCCTACGAGCAGTACTTC.